Shown below are 4 T cell receptor beta chains from a single sample sequenced in a study of T-cell reconstitution after alpha-beta-depleted transplantation in children. Molecular barcoding with unique molecular identifiers was used for the TCRbeta library. A single record per CDR3 protein comes from TCRdb applying MiXCR to the PCR reads. The profile covers a few hundred thousand distinct CDR3 sequences, with 10% to 15% appearing a single time and 2% to 2.5% taken by the ten largest. The sequenced sample was PBMCs, mostly from graft donor cells, obtained 360 days after TCRalphabeta/CD19-depleted stem cell transplant. The source of these receptors is a male patient younger than 18 who had a stem cell transplant for acute myeloid leukemia, so the T cells may come from the graft donor.

This clonotype was observed at least ten times. The chain is built from TRBV20-1 and TRBJ2-7; maybe TRBD2 (5 bases). V lost 4 bases to trimming and J lost 2 bases, with 15 bases between them. Germline CDR1 reads DFQATT; CDR2 reads SNEGSKA (reference sequence). The CDR3 extends over 14 amino acids. The CDR3, as DNA: TGCAGTGCTAAACAGCATAGCGCTACCTACGAGCAGTACTTC. The encoded protein is CSAKQHSATYEQYF.

The chain carries TRBV7-8 and TRBJ2-1; D gene ambiguous. The germline V and J ends were trimmed by 5 bases and 2 bases, with 16 bases remaining between them. Germline CDR1 is SGHVS and CDR2 is FQNEAQ. The CDR3 has 16 residues. CDR3 amino acids: CASSVGYRAPYNEQFF. For the CDR3, the DNA is TGTGCCAGCAGCGTGGGGTATAGGGCCCCCTACAATGAGCAGTTCTTC.

This clonotype came up a few times. This chain links TRBV20-1 with TRBJ2-5; TRBD2 is a possible D gene (6 bases). This CDR3 is built from 13 residues. Germline CDR1 reads DFQATT; CDR2 reads SNEGSKA (reference sequence). V dropped 5 bases and J dropped 2 bases, with 12 bases sitting between them. CDR3 loop: CSAAWGTQETQYF. The CDR3 region has the DNA TGCAGTGCTGCCTGGGGGACTCAAGAGACCCAGTACTTC.

The chain combines TRBV7-3 with TRBJ2-1; D might be TRBD1 or TRBD2, each matching 6 bases. The germline V gene encodes CDR1 SGHTA and CDR2 FQGTGA. V lost 6 bases and J 7 bases, leaving 19 bases between the germline ends. The CDR3 contains 15 residues. The CDR3 protein is CASRPGWGARNEQFF. The CDR3 DNA is TGTGCCAGCAGGCCCGGGTGGGGGGCTCGGAATGAGCAGTTCTTC. Full variable domain (rest looked up from reference TRBV7-3 and TRBJ2-1): GAGVSQTPSNKVTEKGKYVELRCDPISGHTALYWYRQSLGQGPEFLIYFQGTGAADDSGLPNDRFFAVRPEGSVSTLKIQRTERGDSAVYLCASRPGWGARNEQFFGPGTRLTVL.